This T cell receptor beta chain was identified in a study of control samples from healthy donors and cancer patients. Clones were sequenced by immunoSEQ multiplex PCR, and TCRdb holds only the in-frame ones, with some missing. The data contain 120,000 or so clones, around 90% of them singletons. Per germline, CDR1 SQVTM and CDR2 ANQGSEA. The CDR3 extends over 12 amino acids. J was trimmed by 5 bases and V by 7 bases; bases with no gene match: 7. The clonotype originates from a man aged 18 to 29 in good health. The rearrangement joins TRBV29-1 to TRBJ2-5; TRBD1 aligns across 7 bases. Sequencing used blood. This chain's CDR3 is CSADRDSETQYF. The CDR3 DNA sequence: TGCAGCGCCGACAGGGATTCGGAGACCCAGTACTTC.